Shown below are 14 T cell receptor beta chains from a single sample sequenced in a study of cytomegalovirus exposure and HLA in healthy donors. Primers: 60 Vbeta forward and 13 Jbeta reverse. Sequencing used immunoSEQ multiplex PCR; TCRdb keeps in-frame clones, though not all of them. The sample holds about 130,000 clones; under 90% are singletons and the top ten take about 0.76%. The source material was PBMCs. These TCRs come from a man aged 18 to 35 in good health and CMV-seronegative.

This chain joins TRBV27 and TRBJ1-1; 8 nucleotides agree with TRBD1. J lost 3 bases, V lost 9 bases, and 3 bases had no gene match. Germline assignment: CDR1 MNHEY and CDR2 SMNVEV (reference sequence). This CDR3 spans 12 amino acids. Here the CDR3 reads CASTTGDTEAFF. The CDR3 DNA sequence: TGTGCCAGTACGACAGGGGACACTGAAGCTTTCTTT.

The V and J genes are TRBV5-1 and TRBJ2-7, with D perhaps matching TRBD1 (6 bases). Per the germline V gene, CDR1 is SGHRS and CDR2 is YFSETQ. V lost 2 bases and J 1 base, leaving 13 bases between the germline ends. The CDR3 runs 15 residues. The CDR3 sequence is CASSFRTEDSYEQYF. DNA of the CDR3: TGCGCCAGCAGCTTTCGGACAGAAGATTCCTACGAGCAGTACTTC.

This chain links TRBV11-3 with TRBJ2-2; TRBD2 might be the D (6 bases). Germline values: CDR1 SGHNT, CDR2 YENEEA. Trimming pared 5 bases from V and 0 bases from J, leaving 13 bases between. The CDR3 has 16 residues. CDR3 sequence reads: CASSPIADTNTGELFF. The CDR3 coding sequence is TGTGCCAGCAGCCCGATAGCGGACACGAACACCGGGGAGCTGTTTTTT. The entire variable domain, with the rest obtained from reference TRBV11-3 and TRBJ2-2, is as follows: EAGVVQSPRYKIIEKKQPVAFWCNPISGHNTLYWYLQNLGQGPELLIRYENEEAVDDSQLPKDRFSAERLKGVDSTLKIQPAELGDSAVYLCASSPIADTNTGELFFGEGSRLTVL.

This chain links TRBV28 with TRBJ2-7; D is perhaps TRBD1 (6 bases). The germline CDR1 and CDR2 sequences are MDHEN and SYDVKM. The CDR3 covers 14 residues. Trimming removed 3 bases from V and 0 bases from J, with 9 bases in between. For the CDR3, the DNA is TGTGCCAGCAGTTTCTCGGACAGCTCCTACGAGCAGTACTTC. Its translation is CASSFSDSSYEQYF.

The V and J genes are TRBV28 and TRBJ1-6; 10 bases are shared with TRBD1. Trimming cost V 6 bases and J 7 bases; bases outside gene matches: 6. The germline CDR1 and CDR2 sequences are MDHEN and SYDVKM. The CDR3 loop spans 15 amino acids. The CDR3 sequence is CASSTGQGDNSPLHF. The CDR3 region has the DNA TGTGCCAGCAGCACCGGACAGGGGGACAATTCACCCCTCCACTTT.

The chain is built from TRBV19 and TRBJ2-7; D perhaps matches TRBD2 (5 bases). The CDR3 runs to 15 residues. V was cut by 6 bases and J by 0 bases, with 15 bases left in between. Germline loops: CDR1 LNHDA, CDR2 SQIVND (reference sequence). CDR3 sequence reads: CASRPPAGSSYEQYF. Here the CDR3 DNA reads TGTGCCAGTAGACCACCCGCGGGCAGCTCCTACGAGCAGTACTTC.

The genes are TRBV7-8 and TRBJ2-1, with D possibly TRBD1 on 6 matching bases. CDR1 SGHVS and CDR2 FQNEAQ come from the germline V gene. The CDR3 contains 11 residues. V was pared by 5 bases and J by 10 bases, with 9 bases between. CDR3 sequence: CASSLGTEQFF. In DNA form, the CDR3 reads TGTGCCAGCAGCCTAGGGACAGAGCAGTTCTTC. Full variable domain (remainder filled in from reference TRBV7-8 and TRBJ2-1): GAGVSQSPRYKVAKRGQDVALRCDPISGHVSLFWYQQALGQGPEFLTYFQNEAQLDKSGLPSDRFFAERPEGSVSTLKIQRTQQEDSAVYLCASSLGTEQFFGPGTRLTVL.

The rearrangement uses TRBV19 and TRBJ2-2; tentatively, D is TRBD2 (5 bases). The ends were cut back, 6 bases at V and 7 bases at J, with 15 bases in the middle. The germline V gene has CDR1 LNHDA and CDR2 SQIVND (reference sequence). This CDR3 is 14 amino acids long. Here the CDR3 DNA reads TGTGCCAGTAGCATGGGCGGGCTCGGCGGGGAGCTGTTTTTT. Its translation is CASSMGGLGGELFF.

V is TRBV27 and J is TRBJ2-2; D is perhaps TRBD1 (5 bases). The CDR3 covers 14 residues. CDR1 and CDR2 from the germline V gene are MNHEY and SMNVEV (reference sequence). Deletions cut 3 bases from V and 3 bases from J, with 8 bases between. The CDR3 spells CASSFQGDTGELFF. In nucleotides, the CDR3 is TGTGCCAGCAGTTTTCAGGGTGACACCGGGGAGCTGTTTTTT.

J is TRBJ1-2 and V is TRBV5-1; D is ambiguous. The CDR3 spans 14 residues. V was pared by 0 bases and J by 2 bases, with 8 bases between. The germline gives CDR1 SGHRS, CDR2 YFSETQ. CDR3 sequence: CASSLEGRNYGYTF. The CDR3 DNA sequence: TGCGCCAGCAGCTTGGAAGGCAGGAACTATGGCTACACCTTC.

This chain uses TRBV9 with TRBJ2-1, with 7 bases matching TRBD2. Unmatched junction bases numbered 13, after V lost 1 base and J lost 9 bases. The CDR3 contains 16 residues. The germline V gene has CDR1 SGDLS and CDR2 YYNGEE. CDR3 protein: CASSVLQSGAVGEQFF. CDR3 in DNA: TGTGCCAGCAGCGTACTACAAAGCGGGGCGGTGGGTGAGCAGTTCTTC. Using reference TRBV9 and TRBJ2-1 for the parts outside the CDR3, the full variable domain is DSGVTQTPKHLITATGQRVTLRCSPRSGDLSVYWYQQSLDQGLQFLIQYYNGEERAKGNILERFSAQQFPDLHSELNLSSLELGDSALYFCASSVLQSGAVGEQFFGPGTRLTVL.

The V call is TRBV28, the J call TRBJ1-1; the D gene is possibly TRBD1 (5 bases). V was trimmed by 3 bases and J by 10 bases, leaving 27 bases between them. The CDR3 is 17 residues long. In germline, CDR1 is MDHEN, CDR2 SYDVKM. CDR3 DNA sequence: TGTGCCAGCAGTTTTCGGGGGAGTAGGGCACCCGGAGAAGGAGCTTTCTTT. The encoded protein is CASSFRGSRAPGEGAFF.

The chain has TRBV4-1 and TRBJ1-1, with 8 nucleotides matching TRBD1. The germline CDR1 and CDR2 sequences are MGHRA and YSYEKL. The V gene end was trimmed by 1 base and the J gene end by 6 bases; junction bases not matched to a gene: 4. The CDR3 spans 14 residues. The CDR3 spells CASSQADRVAEAFF. The CDR3, as DNA: TGCGCCAGCAGCCAAGCGGACAGGGTCGCTGAAGCTTTCTTT.

The J gene is TRBJ2-7, the V gene TRBV5-6; 7 bases are shared with TRBD1. The germline V gene has CDR1 SGHDT and CDR2 YYEEEE. This CDR3 contains 12 residues. V lost 5 bases to trimming and J lost 3 bases; unmatched junction nucleotides: 2. The CDR3 sequence: CASRDRDYEQYF. As DNA, the CDR3 is TGTGCCAGCAGAGACAGGGACTACGAGCAGTACTTC.